A selection of T cell receptor beta chains follows, all from one sample in a study of blood T cell repertoires in COVID-19. Method: immunoSEQ multiplex PCR; TCRdb's copy keeps in-frame clones and lacks some. Of 150,000 to 200,000 clones listed, 70% to 90% were seen once; the top ten hold over 9.5%. Sequenced sample: peripheral blood. Receptors originate from a human donor with active or convalescent COVID-19. The donor label of this sample is uncertain. Each CDR3 is given with its conserved first and last residue. The D gene is left open where the match is weak. Clone size is stated in some rows and not others, as once, few, many or a class when expanded.

TRBV11-2,TRBD1,TRBJ1-6,17,few,TGTGCCAGCAGCTCTAGACGTCGGGACAGGGAGGGTTCACCCCTCCACTTT,CASSSRRRDREGSPLHF
TRBV6-5,.,TRBJ2-5,15,.,TGTGCCAGCAGTCCGACCGACAGGTCCAGCGAGACCCAGTACTTC,CASSPTDRSSETQYF
TRBV6-2/TRBV6-3,TRBD2,TRBJ2-3,19,.,TGTGCCAGCAGCCCCGAGGTAGCGGGGCTTTCGACTAGCACAGATACGCAGTATTTT,CASSPEVAGLSTSTDTQYF
TRBV24-1,.,TRBJ1-2,14,.,TGTGCCACCAGTGACTTGACACGTAACTATGGCTACACCTTC,CATSDLTRNYGYTF
TRBV12-3/TRBV12-4,.,TRBJ1-2,13,.,TGTGCCAGCAGTTACAGGGAGTCCTCTGGCTACACCTTC,CASSYRESSGYTF
TRBV1,.,TRBJ2-7,15,.,TGCACCAGCAGCCGGGGGGGGTTTAGCTCCTACGAGCAGTACTTC,CTSSRGGFSSYEQYF
TRBV6-5,TRBD1,TRBJ1-5,14,.,TGTGCCAGCCTTCGTGGACAGGGCGGTCAGCCCCAGCATTTT,CASLRGQGGQPQHF
TRBV2,.,TRBJ2-5,17,once,TGTGCCAGCAGTGAATTGGCGGCGCGGGCGAGAGGAGAGACCCAGTACTTC,CASSELAARARGETQYF
TRBV30,.,TRBJ2-2,13,.,TGTGCCTGGTACAGGGCCAACACCGGGGAGCTGTTTTTT,CAWYRANTGELFF
TRBV7-9,.,TRBJ2-5,12,.,TGTGCCAGCAGGGAGATCCAAGAGACCCAGTACTTC,CASREIQETQYF
TRBV7-6,.,TRBJ1-5,13,.,TGTGCCAGCAGCTCGCACGCGGGCCAGCCCCAGCATTTT,CASSSHAGQPQHF
TRBV14,TRBD1,TRBJ2-7,11,.,TGTGCCAGCAGCCAAGTGGGACAGCCCTTCTTC,CASSQVGQPFF
TRBV7-2,.,TRBJ2-5,15,.,TGTGCCAGCAGCTTAGGGGTACCTGGGGCGGAGACCCAGTACTTC,CASSLGVPGAETQYF
TRBV6-5,TRBD2,TRBJ2-7,16,.,TGTGCCAGCAGTTACGGAGCTAGCGGCGTTACCTACGAGCAGTACTTC,CASSYGASGVTYEQYF
TRBV5-4,.,TRBJ2-3,16,.,TGTGCCAGCAGCGGTAGGGCGGGGAATTTAAGAGATACGCAGTATTTT,CASSGRAGNLRDTQYF
TRBV27,TRBD1,TRBJ2-3,15,.,TGTGCCAGCAGTTTTCAACAGGGGGCGCGAGATACGCAGTATTTT,CASSFQQGARDTQYF
TRBV4-2,TRBD2,TRBJ2-3,16,.,TGTGCCAGCAGCCCGTCAGGAGCGGGGGGGAGGGATACGCAGTATTTT,CASSPSGAGGRDTQYF
TRBV6-1,.,TRBJ2-3,14,.,TGTGCCAGCAGTGACGGGACTAGCACAGATACGCAGTATTTT,CASSDGTSTDTQYF
TRBV7-6,TRBD2,TRBJ2-3,15,.,TGTGCCAGCAGCTTAGCAGGACTAGCTAGGGATACGCAGTATTTT,CASSLAGLARDTQYF
TRBV4-2,TRBD2,TRBJ2-1,16,.,TGTGCCAGCAGCCAAGGGCGGGGGGATTCCTACAATGAGCAGTTCTTC,CASSQGRGDSYNEQFF
TRBV27,.,TRBJ1-3,14,.,TGTGCCAGCAGGAGGCTCGGTACGGGAAACACCATATATTTT,CASRRLGTGNTIYF
TRBV7-9,.,TRBJ2-5,14,.,TGTGCCAGCAGCTTAGTAGGCGGCCAAGAGACCCAGTACTTC,CASSLVGGQETQYF
TRBV28,TRBD1,TRBJ1-2,15,once,TGTGCCAGCAGTTCGGCAACCGGGACAGGGGGAGGCTACACCTTC,CASSSATGTGGGYTF
TRBV7-6,TRBD1,TRBJ2-4,16,.,TGTGCCAGCAGCGAAGGCAAGACAGGGACCAAAAACATTCAGTACTTC,CASSEGKTGTKNIQYF
TRBV5-1,TRBD2,TRBJ2-7,14,.,TGCGCCAGTAACTCGGGGGGAGCGGGGCGCGAGCAGTACTTC,CASNSGGAGREQYF
TRBV7-2,.,TRBJ2-3,17,.,TGTGCCAGCAGCTTCCGTAACGGGGGGCGAAGCACAGATACGCAGTATTTT,CASSFRNGGRSTDTQYF